What follows describes a single TCR beta chain. Germline assignment: CDR1 MNHEY and CDR2 SVGAGI. The CDR3 covers 13 residues. Deletions cut 5 bases from V and 1 base from J, with 8 bases between. TCRdb processed the 5' RACE reads anew with MiXCR; each CDR3 protein has one entry. The sample lists about 73,000 distinct CDR3 sequences, roughly an eighth seen once, with over 12% in the top ten. The data derive from a study of early T cells in non-severe SARS-CoV-2 infection. Study-wide background: RNA in bulk from unsorted whole blood was sequenced, and chains were unpaired.

This receptor was identified in an adult who was a healthcare worker with PCR-confirmed SARS-CoV-2 infection or an uninfected control (not recorded which). The sequenced material came from whole blood. This rearrangement joins TRBV6-5 to TRBJ1-1; D unresolved. CDR3 in amino acids: CASSHYTNTEAFF. The CDR3 nucleotides read TGTGCCAGCAGTCACTACACGAACACTGAAGCTTTCTTT.